This T cell receptor (beta chain) is from a study of CD8 T cells in Susac syndrome. CD8+ and CD4+ T cells taken from blood had their TCR beta sequenced. Negative isolation was applied to CD8+ and CD4+ T cells, and FACS enrichment was applied to TEMRA cells. The CDR3 length is 15 residues. The V gene end was trimmed by 5 bases and the J gene end by 2 bases; junction bases not matched to a gene: 7. Germline values: CDR1 SGHTA, CDR2 FQGNSA. Overall study findings and caveats: TCR sequencing and HLA analysis covered a relatively small number of individuals.

In regard to this clonotype: As yet, its antigen is unknown.

The RNA, about 0.45 to 1 ug, was put through reverse transcription using random hexamers. The CDR3 of TCR beta was amplified by immunoSEQ multiplex PCR across 54 Vbeta and 13 Jbeta. TCRdb re-called the immunoSEQ multiplex PCR reads with MiXCR, one entry per CDR3 protein. The sample records about 150,000 distinct CDR3 sequences, roughly 92% being singletons. The genes are TRBV7-2 and TRBJ2-3; 7 nucleotides line up with TRBD2. Sequenced: CD4+ T cells from PBMCs. The source of this sequence is a human donor with multiple sclerosis. CDR3 nucleotide sequence: TGTGCCAGCAGCAGCGGCGCGGGGGTCACAGATACGCAGTATTTT. Protein product: CASSSGAGVTDTQYF.